A single sample is the source of the 21 T cell receptor beta chains below, sequenced in a study of blood T cells in healthy people across ages. PCR was performed a second time for about 7 to 12 cycles using a sample-barcoded 5' primer and a J-beta primer mix. TCRdb re-called the 5' RACE reads with MiXCR, one entry per CDR3 protein. The table shows 2 million or so distinct CDR3 sequences, with roughly 49% occurring only once. The sample was blood. The receptors here all came from a woman aged 40 to 50 in good health.

The CDR3 coding sequence is TGCGCCTCCGGACACCCGGGCCATAATTCACCCCTCCACTTT. Its protein product is CASGHPGHNSPLHF. The chain carries TRBV4-3 and TRBJ1-6; possibly TRBD1 for D (5 bases). Germline assignment: CDR1 LGHNA and CDR2 YSLEER. V lost 11 bases to trimming and J lost 5 bases, with 16 bases between them. The CDR3 is made up of 14 amino acids.

About this clonotype itself: One junction end disagrees with the germline gene, perhaps due to a read error. The chain combines TRBV5-5 with TRBJ2-5, with 7 positions matching TRBD2. Germline values: CDR1 SGHKS, CDR2 YYEKEE (reference sequence). The CDR3 contains 15 residues. In DNA, the CDR3 is TGCGCCAGTAGGTGGACTAGTGGGACCCAAGAGACCCAGTACTTC. It yields the protein CASRWTSGTQETQYF.

This clonotype was counted only a few times. The chain carries TRBV12-3 or TRBV12-4 and TRBJ2-5; the D is unclear. Near its end, the DNA agrees better with TRBJ2-1, so the J call may be wrong. The CDR3 contains 13 residues. The CDR3: CASSLAGGETQFF. CDR3 sequence (DNA): TGTGCCAGCAGTTTAGCGGGTGGAGAGACCCAGTTCTTC.

CDR3 region: CSVRRVDYEQYF. CDR3 DNA: TGCAGTGTAAGGCGGGTCGACTACGAGCAGTACTTC. This chain connects TRBV20-1 to TRBJ2-5, with D tentatively TRBD2 (5 bases). The J call may be mistaken, given a closer DNA end match to TRBJ2-7. The CDR3 is 12 residues long. Per germline, CDR1 DFQATT and CDR2 SNEGSKA (reference sequence).

This rearrangement joins TRBV7-8 to TRBJ2-3, with D possibly TRBD2 on 6 matching bases. The CDR3 extends over 15 amino acids. The V end was cut by 2 bases, the J end by 3 bases, with 12 bases between. From germline, CDR1 is SGHVS and CDR2 FQNEAQ. CDR3: CASSLRLDFTDTQYF. CDR3 nucleotides: TGTGCCAGCAGCTTAAGACTAGACTTTACAGATACGCAGTATTTT.

This clonotype has a handful of counts. CDR3: CASSTSGGMETQYF. The CDR3 bases are TGTGCCAGCAGCACAAGCGGGGGGATGGAGACCCAGTACTTC. The rearrangement uses TRBV2 and TRBJ2-5, with 9 bases identical to TRBD2. The junction had 7 bases not matched to a gene; V was cut back by 6 bases and J by 5 bases. The germline V gene has CDR1 SNHLY and CDR2 FYNNEI. The CDR3 runs 14 residues.

This clonotype turned up a few times. The chain carries TRBV9 and TRBJ2-1; D may be TRBD1 (6 bases). The CDR3 length is 16 residues. Trimming pared 0 bases from V and 4 bases from J, leaving 14 bases between. The germline V gene has CDR1 SGDLS and CDR2 YYNGEE. The CDR3 is CASSVGVDRRYNEQFF. In nucleotides, the CDR3 is TGTGCCAGCAGCGTAGGTGTTGACAGGAGGTACAATGAGCAGTTCTTC.

In its sample, this clonotype was seen a few times. The chain uses TRBV29-1 and TRBJ2-5; 8 bases line up with TRBD2. Germline V gene sequence: CDR1 SQVTM, CDR2 ANQGSEA. This CDR3 contains 13 residues. The CDR3 DNA reads TGCAGTGGGTCAGGACTAGCATTGGAGACCCAGTACTTC. This gives the protein CSGSGLALETQYF.

The rearrangement uses TRBV27 and TRBJ2-7, with 9 bases aligning to TRBD1. V dropped 3 bases and J dropped 6; count of bases not matched to a gene: 9. CDR1 MNHEY and CDR2 SMNVEV come from the germline V gene (reference sequence). CDR3 size: 15 residues. The CDR3 sequence is CASSFLDRGPREQYF. The DNA of the CDR3 is TGTGCCAGCAGTTTCCTGGACAGGGGCCCACGCGAGCAGTACTTC.

The chain employs TRBV28 and TRBJ1-4; no clear D. V lost 9 bases to trimming and J lost 0 bases, with 14 bases between them. Germline V CDR1 and CDR2: MDHEN, SYDVKM. The CDR3 has 15 amino acids. CDR3 bases: TGTGCCAGTAAATCAGGTCTCGCAACTAATGAAAAACTGTTTTTT. Translated: CASKSGLATNEKLFF.

Concerning this clonotype: The junction shows a germline mismatch at one end, possibly a read error. The V call is TRBV7-2, the J call TRBJ2-7; TRBD2 matches 10 bases. Germline lookup yields CDR1 SGHTA and CDR2 FQGNSA. CDR3 size: 16 residues. CDR3 coding DNA: TGTGTCAGCAGCTTAGGGGGCAGAGTCGGGACTAGCGCCCAGTACTTC. It codes for CVSSLGGRVGTSAQYF.

The chain carries TRBV6-2 or TRBV6-3 and TRBJ2-5; D not resolved. V was pared by 6 bases and J by 3 bases, with 23 bases between. The CDR3 contains 17 residues. Per germline, CDR1 MNHEY and CDR2 SVGEGT. Here the CDR3 DNA reads TGTGCCAGCAGAAAAGAGTCGAGTGATGAGGAGAAAGAGACCCAGTACTTC. Translation gives CASRKESSDEEKETQYF.

V and J are TRBV7-2 and TRBJ2-3, with 11 positions matching TRBD2. Germline V gene lookup returns CDR1 SGHTA and CDR2 FQGNSA. The CDR3 length is 18 residues. V shed 3 bases and J 4 bases; nucleotides not matched to a gene: 12. The CDR3 nucleotides read TGTGCCAGCAGCTTTAGGCCTAGCGGGGGGAGTAGTCCAGATACGCAGTATTTT. Translated: CASSFRPSGGSSPDTQYF.

The V and J genes are TRBV5-1 and TRBJ2-4, with TRBD2 identical over 7 bases. Germline V gene lookup returns CDR1 SGHRS and CDR2 YFSETQ. The CDR3 has 14 amino acids. The trim removed 3 bases at V and 6 bases at J, leaving 6 bases unmatched. The CDR3 is CASSSGLEGNIQYF. CDR3 nucleotide sequence: TGCGCCAGCAGCTCTGGACTAGAGGGAAACATTCAGTACTTC.

The chain carries TRBV13 and TRBJ2-1, with D possibly matching TRBD2 (6 bases). The length of the CDR3 is 16 residues. Germline CDR1 is PRHDT and CDR2 is FYEKMQ (reference sequence). Deletions cut 3 bases from V and 1 base from J, with 13 bases between. The CDR3 DNA follows: TGTGCCAGCAGCTTGGCCGTGGGGGGTTCCTACAATGAGCAGTTCTTC. Its protein product is CASSLAVGGSYNEQFF.

The chain couples TRBV7-9 to TRBJ1-2; 7 positions agree with TRBD1. This CDR3 is 16 amino acids long. Germline loops: CDR1 SEHNR, CDR2 FQNEAQ (reference sequence). J was trimmed by 8 bases and V by 0 bases; bases with no gene match: 12. CDR3 coding DNA: TGTGCCAGCAGCTTAGCCCTCCTCGACAGGGTTCGGGGCTACACCTTC. Amino acids: CASSLALLDRVRGYTF.

V is TRBV7-2 and J is TRBJ1-2; maybe TRBD1 (6 bases). This CDR3 has 13 amino acids. V was shortened by 5 bases and J by 7 bases, with 14 bases between the two germline ends. Germline V gene lookup returns CDR1 SGHTA and CDR2 FQGNSA. The CDR3 loop is CASSENRVAGYTF. CDR3 coding DNA: TGTGCCAGCAGCGAAAACAGGGTAGCTGGCTACACCTTC.

This chain links TRBV7-2 with TRBJ1-5; weak D call: TRBD1 (6 bases). Trimming left V 5 bases short and J 5 bases short, with 16 bases between. The germline CDR1 and CDR2 sequences are SGHTA and FQGNSA. This CDR3 spans 15 amino acids. The CDR3 region is CASSPTAPGDQPQHF. The CDR3 DNA follows: TGTGCCAGCAGCCCTACGGCCCCAGGGGATCAGCCCCAGCATTTT.

V gene TRBV28 combines with J gene TRBJ2-4; maybe TRBD2 (6 bases). Trimming stripped 7 bases from V and 0 bases from J, with 13 bases between. CDR1 MDHEN and CDR2 SYDVKM come from the germline V gene. CDR3 length: 15 residues. As DNA, the CDR3 is TGTGCCAGCACCCCCCGCGGGGTAGCCAAAAACATTCAGTACTTC. This codes for CASTPRGVAKNIQYF.

This chain links TRBV11-2 with TRBJ2-4; no definite D call. Germline-derived CDR1 and CDR2 are SGHAT and FQNNGV. The V end was cut by 0 bases, the J end by 8 bases, with 5 bases between. This CDR3 is 12 amino acids long. The CDR3 nucleotides read TGTGCCAGCAGCTTAGATGAGGACATTCAGTACTTC. Protein: CASSLDEDIQYF.

The chain couples TRBV5-1 to TRBJ2-3; possibly TRBD2 for D (6 bases). Trimming removed 3 bases at V and 2 bases at J, with 16 bases between. CDR1 and CDR2 from the germline V gene are SGHRS and YFSETQ. This CDR3 contains 16 residues. In DNA form, the CDR3 reads TGCGCCAGCAGCTCCGGAGGGCGGGTCCTCACAGATACGCAGTATTTT. Protein: CASSSGGRVLTDTQYF.